The present TCR beta chain was sequenced within a study of Graves' ophthalmopathy and Graves' hyperthyroidism. The CDR3 is made up of 15 amino acids. The ends lost 1 base at V and 3 bases at J; junction bases unmatched: 7. From germline, CDR1 is SGHKS and CDR2 YYEKEE (reference sequence). This clonotype was picked up a small number of times. Investigators amplified TCR beta CDR3 regions from RNA transcripts. An initial RT-PCR round employing HTBI primers preceded a second-round multiplex PCR. TCRdb reprocessed the multiplex PCR reads via MiXCR and lists one record per CDR3 protein. The repertoire holds 1 million to 1.3 million distinct CDR3 sequences, about two fifths seen once, with around 10% in the top ten.

The V and J genes are TRBV5-5 and TRBJ2-7; 7 nucleotides line up with TRBD1. The receptor's source is an adult man with Graves' hyperthyroidism. The sample taken for sequencing was peripheral blood or thyroid tissue (not recorded which). Written as DNA, the CDR3 is TGTGCCAGCAGCTTGACCTGGGACAGCATCTACGAGCAGTACTTC. It specifies CASSLTWDSIYEQYF.